This T cell receptor (beta chain) was retrieved from a study of control samples from healthy donors and cancer patients. With 0 bases removed from V and 2 bases from J, the gap between germline ends came to 5 bases. The CDR3 runs to 14 residues. Germline V lookup: CDR1 SGHNT, CDR2 YENEEA. The table came from immunoSEQ multiplex PCR; TCRdb's copy has only in-frame clones and leaves some out. The sample holds about 130,000 clones; just under 95% are singletons and the top ten take about 3.5%. The sequence was collected from a man aged 30 to 45 in good health. The chain has TRBV11-3 and TRBJ2-1, with D unresolved. Material: blood. The CDR3 is CASSLDPAYNEQFF. The CDR3 DNA is TGTGCCAGCAGCTTAGATCCCGCCTACAATGAGCAGTTCTTC.